The source of this T cell receptor (beta chain) is a study of cytomegalovirus exposure and HLA in healthy donors. Study at large: Most genotyped donors, around 78% of about 360, had Caucasian-associated genetic ancestry.

In regard to this clone: The antigen remains undetermined.

Study-wide findings and caveats: According to an earlier analysis, most TCR beta V segments yielded productive rearrangements about 90% or about 30% of the time. Among CMV-associated TCR beta chains, most appeared HLA-restricted in a later analysis. A likely sequencing artifact accounted for one observed cluster of highly shared sequence variants.

Germline lookup yields CDR1 SEHNR and CDR2 FQNEAQ (reference sequence). This CDR3 spans 15 amino acids. V lost 5 bases and J 4 bases, leaving 17 bases between the germline ends. Primers for the PCR totalled 60 Vbeta and 13 Jbeta. The assay was immunoSEQ multiplex PCR, and TCRdb's table has in-frame clones only and misses some. The sample has roughly 120,000 clones, approximately 80% seen once; the top ten hold roughly 2%. Sequencing was carried out using PBMCs. The rearrangement links TRBV7-9 to TRBJ1-2, with D maybe TRBD1 (6 bases). The sequence was obtained from a woman in her twenties or thirties in good health and CMV-seronegative. CDR3 bases: TGTGCCAGCAGCCCAACGACGACAGGTTCCTATGGCTACACCTTC. Translation: CASSPTTTGSYGYTF. Variable domain in full (rest from reference TRBV7-9 and TRBJ1-2): DTGVSQNPRHKITKRGQNVTFRCDPISEHNRLYWYRQTLGQGPEFLTYFQNEAQLEKSRLLSDRFSAERPKGSFSTLEIQRTEQGDSAMYLCASSPTTTGSYGYTFGSGTRLTVV.